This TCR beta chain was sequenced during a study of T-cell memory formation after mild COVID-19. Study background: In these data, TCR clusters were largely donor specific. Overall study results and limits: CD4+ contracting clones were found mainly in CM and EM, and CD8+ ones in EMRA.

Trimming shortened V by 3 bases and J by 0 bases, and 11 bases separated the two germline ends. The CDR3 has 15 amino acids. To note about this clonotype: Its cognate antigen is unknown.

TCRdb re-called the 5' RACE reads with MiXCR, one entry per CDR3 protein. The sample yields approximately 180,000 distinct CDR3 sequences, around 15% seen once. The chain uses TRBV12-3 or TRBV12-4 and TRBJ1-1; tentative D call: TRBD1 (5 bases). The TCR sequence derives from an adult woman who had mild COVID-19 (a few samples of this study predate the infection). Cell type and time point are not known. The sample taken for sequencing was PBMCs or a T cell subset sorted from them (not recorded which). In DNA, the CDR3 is TGTGCCAGCAGTTTGCCCGGACACTTGAACACTGAAGCTTTCTTT. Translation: CASSLPGHLNTEAFF.